These T cell receptor beta chains were read from a single sample in a study of blood T cell repertoires in COVID-19. This table comes from immunoSEQ multiplex PCR, and its TCRdb copy is limited to in-frame clones, with some not included. The sample lists some 55,000 clones, approximately 87% occurring once. Sequenced sample: peripheral blood. Receptors originate from a man aged 55-75 years with acute or convalescent COVID-19. The CDR3 runs from the conserved cysteine through the conserved F or W. Each record gives: CDR3 protein, CDR3 DNA, J gene, clone size, D gene, V gene. A D gene is named only where the DNA matches it firmly. Not every row has a clone size; where given, it reads once, few, many or a size class.

CASSPQPDIGYTF | TGTGCCAGCAGTCCCCAACCCGACATTGGCTACACCTTC | TRBJ1-2 | NA | NA | TRBV12-3/TRBV12-4
CASTARRDSTEAFF | TGTGCCAGTACCGCAAGGAGGGATTCGACTGAAGCTTTCTTT | TRBJ1-1 | NA | NA | TRBV19
CASSTTGSGNTIYF | TGTGCCAGCAGTACGACAGGGTCTGGAAACACCATATATTTT | TRBJ1-3 | NA | TRBD1 | TRBV6-6
CASSQDSRDRDGYTF | TGCGCCAGCAGCCAAGACTCCCGGGACAGGGACGGCTACACCTTC | TRBJ1-2 | NA | TRBD1 | TRBV4-3
CASSLSDPGLGNTIYF | TGCGCCAGCAGCTTGAGTGATCCTGGTCTAGGAAACACCATATATTTT | TRBJ1-3 | NA | NA | TRBV5-1
CASSLSCTDTQYF | TGTGCCAGCAGCCTCTCCTGCACAGATACGCAGTATTTT | TRBJ2-3 | NA | NA | TRBV21-1
CAWSVPSGGAYNEQFF | TGTGCCTGGAGTGTCCCCAGCGGGGGGGCTTACAATGAGCAGTTCTTC | TRBJ2-1 | NA | TRBD2 | TRBV30
CASSPARTATNEKLFF | TGCGCCAGCAGCCCGGCCCGGACAGCAACTAATGAAAAACTGTTTTTT | TRBJ1-4 | NA | NA | TRBV5-1
CASSGTVTNEKLFF | TGTGCCAGCAGTGGGACAGTAACTAATGAAAAACTGTTTTTT | TRBJ1-4 | NA | TRBD1 | TRBV28
CASSILSGGTDSYEQYF | TGTGCCAGTAGTATTCTGTCGGGGGGGACAGACTCCTACGAGCAGTACTTC | TRBJ2-7 | NA | NA | TRBV19
CASSPSQGARNQPQHF | TGTGCCAGCTCCCCGAGTCAGGGGGCGAGGAATCAGCCCCAGCATTTT | TRBJ1-5 | NA | TRBD1 | TRBV18
CASLDTDNYGYTF | TGTGCCAGCCTCGACACCGATAACTATGGCTACACCTTC | TRBJ1-2 | NA | NA | TRBV7-8
CASSGHPGQINEKLFF | TGTGCCAGCAGCGGCCACCCGGGACAGATTAATGAAAAACTGTTTTTT | TRBJ1-4 | NA | TRBD1 | TRBV7-2
CASSSRTVATNEKLFF | TGCGCCAGCAGCTCCCGGACAGTTGCAACTAATGAAAAACTGTTTTTT | TRBJ1-4 | NA | NA | TRBV5-1
CASSDARSGGSYEQYF | TGTGCCAGCAGTGATGCCCGGTCAGGGGGGAGCTACGAGCAGTACTTC | TRBJ2-7 | NA | NA | TRBV25-1
CACITIAKNIQYF | TGTGCCTGCATAACAATAGCCAAAAACATTCAGTACTTC | TRBJ2-4 | NA | NA | TRBV30
CASSVGAGSGYTF | TGTGCCAGCAGCGTAGGTGCAGGGTCTGGCTACACCTTC | TRBJ1-2 | NA | NA | TRBV9
CAWGRGTVHGYTF | TGTGCCTGGGGTAGGGGGACAGTCCATGGCTACACCTTC | TRBJ1-2 | NA | TRBD1 | TRBV30
CASSVGQGTLYEQYF | TGTGCCAGCAGTGTTGGACAGGGGACTCTCTACGAGCAGTACTTC | TRBJ2-7 | NA | TRBD1 | TRBV6-6
CASSREARQTTEAFF | TGCGCCAGCAGCCGGGAGGCGCGTCAGACCACTGAAGCTTTCTTT | TRBJ1-1 | NA | NA | TRBV4-3
CASSPRTGASNYGYTF | TGCGCCAGCAGCCCGAGGACAGGGGCGTCAAACTATGGCTACACCTTC | TRBJ1-2 | NA | TRBD1 | TRBV5-1
CAWSGQGLAYGYTF | TGTGCCTGGAGTGGACAGGGCTTGGCCTATGGCTACACCTTC | TRBJ1-2 | NA | TRBD1 | TRBV30
CSVTRGQETQYF | TGCAGCGTTACCCGGGGACAAGAGACCCAGTACTTC | TRBJ2-5 | NA | NA | TRBV29-1
CASSSPLGGEQFF | TGTGCCAGCAGCTCCCCCCTGGGGGGTGAGCAGTTCTTC | TRBJ2-1 | once | NA | TRBV7-2
CASRPDRVNYGYTF | TGTGCCAGCAGACCGGACAGGGTCAACTATGGCTACACCTTC | TRBJ1-2 | once | TRBD1 | TRBV27
CASSLQGASQETQYF | TGCGCCAGCAGCTTACAGGGGGCGTCCCAAGAGACCCAGTACTTC | TRBJ2-5 | NA | TRBD1 | TRBV5-1
CASTATGANYGYTF | TGTGCCAGCACCGCGACAGGGGCTAACTATGGCTACACCTTC | TRBJ1-2 | NA | TRBD1 | TRBV5-6
CASRDDRNTEAFF | TGTGCCAGCAGGGATGACAGGAACACTGAAGCTTTCTTT | TRBJ1-1 | NA | NA | TRBV2
CASSYSRDRINQPQHF | TGTGCCAGCAGTTACAGCCGAGACAGGATTAATCAGCCCCAGCATTTT | TRBJ1-5 | NA | NA | TRBV6-2/TRBV6-3
CAIRRTGEGSPLHF | TGTGCCATCAGAAGGACAGGGGAAGGGTCACCCCTCCACTTT | TRBJ1-6 | NA | TRBD1 | TRBV10-3
CASSLEGVDYGYTF | TGTGCCAGCAGCTTGGAGGGAGTTGACTATGGCTACACCTTC | TRBJ1-2 | NA | NA | TRBV5-6
CASSLVGGRVDTQYF | TGTGCCAGCAGCTTAGTGGGGGGGCGGGTAGATACGCAGTATTTT | TRBJ2-3 | NA | NA | TRBV7-8
CASSFSSSYNSPLHF | TGTGCCAGCAGCTTTAGTAGCTCCTATAATTCACCCCTCCACTTT | TRBJ1-6 | NA | NA | TRBV5-6
CATSDDRSTEAFF | TGTGCCACCAGTGATGACAGGAGCACTGAAGCTTTCTTT | TRBJ1-1 | once | NA | TRBV24-1
CASSSDSMNTEAFF | TGCGCCAGCAGCTCGGACAGCATGAACACTGAAGCTTTCTTT | TRBJ1-1 | NA | NA | TRBV5-1
CASSQDTGNSYNEQFF | TGTGCCAGCAGCCAAGATACGGGGAACTCCTACAATGAGCAGTTCTTC | TRBJ2-1 | NA | NA | TRBV3-1/TRBV3-2
CASTLAVDGYTF | TGTGCCAGCACGCTGGCAGTCGATGGCTACACCTTC | TRBJ1-2 | NA | NA | TRBV12-3/TRBV12-4
CASSGGQGAFGGAFF | TGTGCCAGCAGCGGGGGACAGGGGGCATTCGGAGGAGCTTTCTTT | TRBJ1-1 | NA | TRBD1 | TRBV5-4
CASSAGTVNEKLFF | TGCGCCAGCAGCGCCGGGACAGTAAATGAAAAACTGTTTTTT | TRBJ1-4 | NA | TRBD1 | TRBV5-1
CASTWGQYNEKLFF | TGTGCCAGCACTTGGGGACAGTATAATGAAAAACTGTTTTTT | TRBJ1-4 | NA | TRBD1 | TRBV28
CASRETGTTNEKLFF | TGTGCCAGCAGGGAAACAGGGACAACTAATGAAAAACTGTTTTTT | TRBJ1-4 | NA | NA | TRBV25-1
CASSYGKGPSNEKLFF | TGTGCCAGCAGTTACGGAAAGGGGCCGAGTAATGAAAAACTGTTTTTT | TRBJ1-4 | NA | NA | TRBV6-5
CASSWAGGSTDTQYF | TGTGCCAGCAGCTGGGCCGGGGGGAGCACAGATACGCAGTATTTT | TRBJ2-3 | NA | TRBD2 | TRBV5-5
CASSSVRRGQPQHF | TGTGCCAGCAGCTCCGTCCGGCGGGGACAGCCCCAGCATTTT | TRBJ1-5 | NA | NA | TRBV7-2
CASSARLAGGLDEQFF | TGTGCCAGCAGCGCCCGACTAGCGGGGGGGCTCGATGAGCAGTTCTTC | TRBJ2-1 | NA | TRBD2 | TRBV7-6
CASTQGEKLFF | TGTGCCAGCACCCAGGGAGAAAAACTGTTTTTT | TRBJ1-4 | NA | NA | TRBV2